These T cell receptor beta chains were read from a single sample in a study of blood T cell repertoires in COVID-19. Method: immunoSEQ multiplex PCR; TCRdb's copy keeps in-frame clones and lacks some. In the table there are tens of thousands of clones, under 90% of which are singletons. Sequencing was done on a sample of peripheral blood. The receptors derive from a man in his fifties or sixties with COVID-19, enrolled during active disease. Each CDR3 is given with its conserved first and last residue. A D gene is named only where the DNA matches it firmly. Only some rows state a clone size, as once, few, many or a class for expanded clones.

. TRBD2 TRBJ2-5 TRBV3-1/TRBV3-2 TGTGCCAGCAGCCCGGGAGGGGAAGAGACCCAGTACTTC CASSPGGEETQYF
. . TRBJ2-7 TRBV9 TGTGCCAGCAGCGCCAACAGGGCCCCGAGTCCCTACGAGCAGTACTTC CASSANRAPSPYEQYF
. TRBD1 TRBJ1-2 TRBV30 TGTGCCTGGGAAACAGGGGGCGCGTATGGCTACACCTTC CAWETGGAYGYTF
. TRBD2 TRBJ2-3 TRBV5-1 TGCGCCAGCAGCTTAGCGGGGGGGCCCTCAGATACGCAGTATTTT CASSLAGGPSDTQYF
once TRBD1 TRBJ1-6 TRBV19 TGTGCCAGTAGTATAGGGGGACAGGGATATCATAATTCACCCCTCCACTTT CASSIGGQGYHNSPLHF
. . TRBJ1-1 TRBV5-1 TGCGCCAGCAGCTTGGAACAGGGAATTAGGAAGACTGAAGCTTTCTTT CASSLEQGIRKTEAFF
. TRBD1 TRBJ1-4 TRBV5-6 TGTGCCAGCAGCAAGGACAGGGAGGTCGGAAAACTGTTTTTT CASSKDREVGKLFF
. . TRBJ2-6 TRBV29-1 TGCAGCGTTGGTGGCAGTCCTTACTCTGGGGCCAACGTCCTGACTTTC CSVGGSPYSGANVLTF
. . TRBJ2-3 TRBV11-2 TGTGCCAGCAGCGACGGAGCGTTCACAGATACGCAGTATTTT CASSDGAFTDTQYF
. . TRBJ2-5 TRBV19 TGTGCCAGTAGTAGACAACAAGAGACCCAGTACTTC CASSRQQETQYF
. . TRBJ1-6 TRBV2 TGTGCCAGCAGTGCGGAGGGGCTAGGTTCACCCCTCCACTTT CASSAEGLGSPLHF
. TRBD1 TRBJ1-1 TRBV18 TGTGCCAGCTCACCGGGGACAGAGAGGGAAGCTTTCTTT CASSPGTEREAFF
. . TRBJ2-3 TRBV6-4 TGTGCCAGCAGTGCGGGGGACACAGATACGCAGTATTTT CASSAGDTDTQYF
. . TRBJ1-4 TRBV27 TGTGCCAGCAGTTTATCCCGGGTCGGGAGTAATGAAAAACTGTTTTTT CASSLSRVGSNEKLFF